The TCR beta chain under discussion was sequenced for a study of blood T cell repertoires in COVID-19. Study as a whole: Recovered status applied to Cohort 3 donors who had two consecutive negative PCRs. It also applied to those with clearance or with symptom resolution. Nucleic acid was either cDNA or gDNA, and it came from T cells, B-cell-depleted T cells, or PBMCs.

As processed by the authors: Counts of nucleated cells, estimated from reference gene primer amplification, were obtained. Sequencing used immunoSEQ multiplex PCR; TCRdb keeps in-frame clones, though not all of them. D and trimming come from the DNA, and the V and J calls and clone size come from that table. The table has 200,000 to 250,000 clones, roughly 90% seen once. This clone has just one count. CDR1 and CDR2 from the germline V gene are LGHNA and YNFKEQ. The V end was cut by 0 bases, the J end by 4 bases, with 21 bases between. The CDR3 spans 18 residues. Participants, roughly 18 to 90 years old, spanned approximately 25 US areas.

The V gene is TRBV4-2, the J gene TRBJ2-5; D perhaps matches TRBD2 (6 bases). Sequencing was done on a sample of PBMCs or T cells enriched from blood (not recorded which). This TCR was sampled from a woman aged 50 to 60 in a cohort exposed to, infected with or recovered from COVID-19 (not recorded which). The DNA of the CDR3 is TGTGCCAGCAGCCAAGATCGAACGGCCGGGCGGGGCCGAGAGACCCAGTACTTC. Its translation: CASSQDRTAGRGRETQYF.